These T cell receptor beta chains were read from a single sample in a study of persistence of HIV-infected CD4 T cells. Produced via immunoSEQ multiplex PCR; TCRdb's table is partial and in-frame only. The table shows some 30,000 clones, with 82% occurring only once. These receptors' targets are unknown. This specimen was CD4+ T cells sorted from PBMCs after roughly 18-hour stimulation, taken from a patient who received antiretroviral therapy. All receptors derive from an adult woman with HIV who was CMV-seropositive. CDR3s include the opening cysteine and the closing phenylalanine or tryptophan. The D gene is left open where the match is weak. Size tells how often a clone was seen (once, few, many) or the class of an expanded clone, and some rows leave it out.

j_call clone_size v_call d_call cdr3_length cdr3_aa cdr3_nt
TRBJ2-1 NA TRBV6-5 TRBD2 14 CASTPSGRAYEQFF TGTGCCAGCACACCTAGCGGGAGGGCCTATGAGCAGTTCTTC
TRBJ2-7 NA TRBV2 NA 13 CASWGQGGYEQYF TGTGCCAGCTGGGGCCAGGGGGGATACGAGCAGTACTTC
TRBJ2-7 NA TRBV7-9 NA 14 CASSRGGKNYEQYF TGTGCCAGCAGCCGAGGGGGGAAAAACTACGAGCAGTACTTC
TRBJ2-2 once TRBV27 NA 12 CASSSNTGELFF TGTGCCAGCAGTTCGAACACCGGGGAGCTGTTTTTT
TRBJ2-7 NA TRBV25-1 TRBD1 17 CASSEYSLSGTGGVQYF TGTGCCAGCAGTGAATATTCTTTATCCGGGACAGGGGGCGTGCAGTACTTC
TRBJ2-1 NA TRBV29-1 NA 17 CSANRDPYSSSYNEQFF TGCAGCGCAAACCGGGACCCCTACTCGTCCTCCTACAATGAGCAGTTCTTC
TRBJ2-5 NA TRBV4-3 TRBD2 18 CASSQESLAAGPSETQYF TGCGCCAGCAGCCAAGAGTCACTAGCGGCGGGCCCCTCAGAGACCCAGTACTTC
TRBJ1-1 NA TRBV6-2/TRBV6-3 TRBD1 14 CASSRGQPNTEAFF TGTGCCAGCAGTAGGGGACAGCCGAACACTGAAGCTTTCTTT
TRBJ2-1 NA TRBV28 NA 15 CASSPTGNSYNEQFF TGTGCCAGCAGCCCCACAGGGAACTCCTACAATGAGCAGTTCTTC
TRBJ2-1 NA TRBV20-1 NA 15 CSASELTGVANEQFF TGCAGTGCTAGTGAACTCACGGGGGTAGCGAATGAGCAGTTCTTC
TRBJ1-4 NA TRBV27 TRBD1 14 CASRLQGAGEKLFF TGTGCCAGCAGGCTACAGGGGGCAGGGGAAAAACTGTTTTTT
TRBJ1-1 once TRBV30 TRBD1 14 CAWRWGDRNTEAFF TGTGCCTGGAGGTGGGGGGACAGAAACACTGAAGCTTTCTTT
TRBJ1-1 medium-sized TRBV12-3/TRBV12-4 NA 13 CASRLSGNTEAFF TGTGCCAGCCGGCTCAGCGGGAACACTGAAGCTTTCTTT
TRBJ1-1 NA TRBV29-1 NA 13 CSVTESRNTEAFF TGCAGCGTTACAGAGTCGAGGAACACTGAAGCTTTCTTT
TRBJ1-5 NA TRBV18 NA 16 CASSPRGGETNQPQHF TGTGCCAGCTCACCAAGGGGGGGGGAAACCAATCAGCCCCAGCATTTT
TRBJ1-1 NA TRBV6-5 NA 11 CASKGNTEAFF TGTGCCAGCAAGGGGAACACTGAAGCTTTCTTT
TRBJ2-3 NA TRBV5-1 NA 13 CASSQRIADTQYF TGCGCCAGCAGCCAACGAATCGCAGATACGCAGTATTTT
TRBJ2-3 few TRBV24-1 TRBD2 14 CATGGDGHTDTQYF TGTGCCACCGGGGGGGACGGTCACACAGATACGCAGTATTTT
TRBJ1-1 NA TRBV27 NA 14 CASSRWGANTEAFF TGTGCCAGCAGTCGCTGGGGGGCTAACACTGAAGCTTTCTTT
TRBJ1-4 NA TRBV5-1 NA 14 CASSDGTTNEKLFF TGCGCCAGCAGCGACGGGACCACTAATGAAAAACTGTTTTTT
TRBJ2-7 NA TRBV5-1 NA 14 CASSFSSVTYEQYF TGCGCCAGCAGCTTCTCCAGCGTAACCTACGAGCAGTACTTC
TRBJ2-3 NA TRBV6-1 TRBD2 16 CASTEAGVGGTDTQYF TGTGCCAGCACTGAGGCGGGAGTTGGTGGCACAGATACGCAGTATTTT
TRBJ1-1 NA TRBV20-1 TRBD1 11 CSASQDRVAFF TGCAGTGCCAGTCAGGACAGGGTAGCTTTCTTT
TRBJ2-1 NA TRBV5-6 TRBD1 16 CASSLGGTGAYNEQFF TGTGCCAGCAGCCTTGGGGGGACAGGGGCGTACAATGAGCAGTTCTTC
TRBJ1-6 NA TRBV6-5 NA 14 CASSYGGRSSPLHF TGTGCCAGCAGTTACGGGGGCCGAAGTTCACCCCTCCACTTT
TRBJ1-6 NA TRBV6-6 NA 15 CASSYGGSQNSALHF TGTGCCAGCAGTTACGGTGGTAGCCAAAATTCAGCCCTCCACTTT
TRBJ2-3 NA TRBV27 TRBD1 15 CASSTTGRHTDTQYF TGTGCCAGCAGCACGACAGGGCGCCACACAGATACGCAGTATTTT
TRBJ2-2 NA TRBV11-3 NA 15 CASSLGGGGAGELFF TGTGCCAGCAGCTTAGGCGGAGGGGGGGCCGGGGAGCTGTTTTTT
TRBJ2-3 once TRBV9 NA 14 CASSPGTPGDTQYF TGTGCCAGCAGCCCAGGGACACCGGGGGATACGCAGTATTTT
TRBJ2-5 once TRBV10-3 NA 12 CAISVRGETQYF TGTGCCATCAGTGTGCGGGGTGAGACCCAGTACTTC
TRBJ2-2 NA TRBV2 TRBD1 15 CATSKGTGRAGELFF TGTGCCACCTCAAAGGGGACAGGGAGGGCCGGGGAGCTGTTTTTT
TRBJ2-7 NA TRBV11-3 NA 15 CASSLVTGHNYEQYF TGTGCCAGCAGCTTAGTAACCGGACACAACTACGAGCAGTACTTC
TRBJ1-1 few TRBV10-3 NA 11 CAIRTETEAFF TGTGCCATCAGAACAGAAACTGAAGCTTTCTTT
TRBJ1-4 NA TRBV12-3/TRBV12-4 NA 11 CASSSGGKLFF TGTGCCAGCAGCTCTGGGGGAAAACTGTTTTTT
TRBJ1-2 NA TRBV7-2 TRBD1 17 CASSFHGTGYSNYGYTF TGTGCCAGCAGCTTTCACGGGACAGGGTATTCTAACTATGGCTACACCTTC
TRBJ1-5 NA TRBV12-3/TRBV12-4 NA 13 CASSLLRNQPQHF TGTGCCAGCAGCCTCCTACGGAATCAGCCCCAGCATTTT
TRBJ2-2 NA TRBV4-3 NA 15 CASSQDREGTGELFF TGCGCCAGCAGCCAAGATAGAGAGGGGACGGGGGAGCTGTTTTTT
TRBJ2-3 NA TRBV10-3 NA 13 CAISEPGTDTQYF TGTGCCATCAGTGAGCCCGGGACAGATACGCAGTATTTT
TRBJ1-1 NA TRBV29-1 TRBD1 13 CSVEDRQGTEAFF TGCAGCGTTGAAGATCGACAGGGCACTGAAGCTTTCTTT
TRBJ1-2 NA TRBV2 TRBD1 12 CASRGQGAGYTF TGTGCCAGCAGAGGACAGGGCGCCGGCTACACCTTC
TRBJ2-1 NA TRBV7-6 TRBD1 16 CASSLGTGQGHNEQFF TGTGCCAGCAGCTTAGGTACAGGACAGGGGCACAATGAGCAGTTCTTC
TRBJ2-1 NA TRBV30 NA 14 CAWTNAAGGNEQFF TGTGCCTGGACCAACGCGGCCGGCGGCAATGAGCAGTTCTTC
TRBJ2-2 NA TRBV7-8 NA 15 CASSFGQSNTGELFF TGTGCCAGCAGCTTTGGACAGTCTAACACCGGGGAGCTGTTTTTT
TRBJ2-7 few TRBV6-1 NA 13 CASSHPGVQEQYF TGTGCCAGCAGCCACCCAGGGGTTCAGGAGCAGTACTTC
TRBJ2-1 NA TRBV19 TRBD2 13 CASSMALTSGLFF TGTGCCAGTAGTATGGCCCTAACTAGCGGGTTGTTCTTC
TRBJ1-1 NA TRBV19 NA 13 CASKRPGGTEAFF TGTGCCAGCAAACGTCCGGGGGGGACTGAAGCTTTCTTT
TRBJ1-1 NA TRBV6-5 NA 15 CASSLVPGHEPEAFF TGTGCCAGCAGTCTAGTCCCGGGACATGAACCTGAAGCTTTCTTT
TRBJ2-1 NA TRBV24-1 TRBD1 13 CATQGQGFNEQFF TGTGCCACCCAGGGACAGGGGTTCAATGAGCAGTTCTTC
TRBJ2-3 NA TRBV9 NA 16 CASSLSTGVFTDTQYF TGTGCCAGCAGCCTTTCGACTGGGGTCTTCACAGATACGCAGTATTTT
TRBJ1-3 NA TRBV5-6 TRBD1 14 CASSWTGSGNTIYF TGTGCCAGCAGCTGGACAGGGTCTGGAAACACCATATATTTT
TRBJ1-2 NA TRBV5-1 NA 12 CASSPGQGGYTF TGCGCCAGCAGCCCCGGACAAGGGGGCTACACCTTC
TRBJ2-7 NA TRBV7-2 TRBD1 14 CASSTNRGRYEQYF TGTGCCAGCAGCACTAACAGGGGGCGTTACGAGCAGTACTTC
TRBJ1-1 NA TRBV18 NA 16 CASSPQSSNLNTEAFF TGTGCCAGCTCACCTCAATCGAGCAACCTGAACACTGAAGCTTTCTTT
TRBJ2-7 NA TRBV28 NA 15 CASSPNDGSTYEQYF TGTGCCAGCAGTCCGAACGACGGTAGTACCTACGAGCAGTACTTC
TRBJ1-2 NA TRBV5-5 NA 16 CASSTYFRVLPYGYTF TGTGCCAGCAGCACCTACTTTAGGGTTTTGCCCTATGGCTACACCTTC